This TCR beta chain was recorded in a study of early stage breast cancer tumors. Study-level points and caveats: Chain pairing and CD4, CD8 or FOXP3 expression were not captured. Comparing each tissue with blood distinguished tumor from normal in about 90% of the 16 patients. Tumors had about 2.6-fold higher T cell density than normal breast.

As for this clone: Its specificity is unknown. The junction does not match germline at one end; this may be a read error.

This CDR3 comprises 12 residues. Germline V gene data show CDR1 as MNHEY and CDR2 as SMNVEV (reference sequence). Each sample had two DNA replicates, around 0.53 ug blood or roughly 1.4 ug tissue. The data were produced by immunoSEQ multiplex PCR, yet TCRdb's version contains in-frame clones alone and is incomplete. Here the sample spans around 71,000 clones, 65% to 85% being singletons. Sequencing used blood. This clonotype was obtained from a person aged 55-75 years with breast cancer. The V call is TRBV27, the J call TRBJ2-7; TRBD2 aligns across 11 bases. The CDR3 DNA follows: TGTGCCAGCAGTTTTACTAGCGGGGGTGTTACGTTT. Its translation is CASSFTSGGVTF.